These 22 T cell receptor beta chains share one sample of origin, sequenced in a study of blood T cell repertoires in COVID-19. Profiled with immunoSEQ multiplex PCR; TCRdb holds only in-frame clones, not every one. The repertoire has some 200,000 clones, approximately 94% of them found once; the top ten carry 0.6% to 0.9%. The sample comprised peripheral blood. Receptors were obtained from a man aged 25-45 years with COVID-19, enrolled during active disease.

The J gene is TRBJ1-6, the V gene TRBV5-6; D possibly corresponds to TRBD1 (5 bases). Germline V CDR1 and CDR2: SGHDT, YYEEEE. The length of the CDR3 is 15 residues. V lost 4 bases, J lost 1 base, and 9 bases lay in between. CDR3 region: CASSGAGSYNSPLHF. DNA of the CDR3: TGTGCCAGCAGCGGCGCAGGGTCCTATAATTCACCCCTCCACTTT.

The rearrangement links TRBV9 to TRBJ1-3; D gene ambiguous. Germline CDR1 is SGDLS and CDR2 is YYNGEE. The CDR3 sequence is 14 residues long. V dropped 0 bases and J dropped 3 bases, with 7 bases sitting between them. Here the CDR3 reads CASSVEDFGNTIYF. In DNA form, the CDR3 reads TGTGCCAGCAGCGTAGAAGACTTTGGAAACACCATATATTTT.

This clone occurred once. This chain's CDR3 is CATSGYRGRVNTEAFF. CDR3 in DNA: TGTGCCACCAGCGGATACAGGGGGCGGGTGAACACTGAAGCTTTCTTT. The chain has TRBV15 and TRBJ1-1, with 9 nucleotides matching TRBD1. V dropped 5 bases and J dropped 0; count of bases not matched to a gene: 7. The germline V gene encodes CDR1 LNHNV and CDR2 YYDKDF (reference sequence). The CDR3 has 16 residues.

The CDR3 loop reads CASSYDRSKGYTF. In nucleotides, the CDR3 is TGTGCCAGCAGTTACGACAGGTCGAAAGGCTACACCTTC. The rearrangement joins TRBV6-5 to TRBJ1-2, with D perhaps matching TRBD1 (6 bases). Germline loops: CDR1 MNHEY, CDR2 SVGAGI. The CDR3 length is 13 residues. V gave up 2 bases and J gave up 8 bases, with 12 bases separating them.

The chain is built from TRBV5-1 and TRBJ1-6, with TRBD1 identical over 8 bases. Germline loops: CDR1 SGHRS, CDR2 YFSETQ. V gave up 0 bases and J gave up 7 bases; unmatched junction bases: 6. CDR3 size: 16 residues. The CDR3 region is CASSLEPGGNNSPLHF. As DNA, the CDR3 is TGCGCCAGCAGCTTGGAGCCAGGGGGCAACAATTCACCCCTCCACTTT.

The rearrangement links TRBV19 to TRBJ2-2; possible D gene TRBD1, 5 bases. Trimming pared 7 bases from V and 0 bases from J, leaving 9 bases between. Germline V gene lookup returns CDR1 LNHDA and CDR2 SQIVND (reference sequence). The CDR3 loop spans 14 amino acids. CDR3 sequence (DNA): TGTGCCAGTAATCAAGGGGCGAACACCGGGGAGCTGTTTTTT. It codes for CASNQGANTGELFF.

The V gene is TRBV11-1, the J gene TRBJ2-5; D may be TRBD2 (6 bases). This CDR3 is 16 amino acids long. Between the trimmed V and J ends, which lost 2 bases and 4 bases, there was a span of 17 bases. CDR1 SGHAT and CDR2 FQDESV come from the germline V gene (reference sequence). The CDR3, as DNA: TGTGCCAGCAGCTTACGCGGTGAGGGAGGAGGAGAGACCCAGTACTTC. It codes for CASSLRGEGGGETQYF.

The chain carries TRBV18 and TRBJ1-3; 9 positions match TRBD1. There are 18 residues in the CDR3. The germline CDR1 and CDR2 sequences are KGHSH and LQKENI. With V trimmed by 4 bases and J by 2 bases, 12 bases remained unmatched. CDR3 residues: CASSRNLPGQGTGNTIYF. Written as DNA, the CDR3 is TGTGCCAGCTCACGCAATCTGCCGGGACAGGGAACTGGAAACACCATATATTTT.

The chain has TRBV7-9 and TRBJ2-2; tentative D call: TRBD2 (6 bases). The CDR3 length is 17 residues. Trimming shortened V by 1 base and J by 1 base, and 13 bases separated the two germline ends. Germline V gives CDR1 SEHNR, CDR2 FQNEAQ (reference sequence). The CDR3 coding sequence is TGTGCCAGCAGCTTAGGCTTGGGACTCCTGAACACCGGGGAGCTGTTTTTT. This sequence encodes CASSLGLGLLNTGELFF.

This clone was counted a single time. V usage is TRBV11-3 and J usage is TRBJ2-3; TRBD2 matches at 12 bases. Germline CDR1 reads SGHNT; CDR2 reads YENEEA. This CDR3 has 15 amino acids. V trimming: 5 bases; J trimming: 4 bases; junction bases outside the gene matches: 4. CDR3 coding DNA: TGTGCCAGCAGCGAGACTAGCGGGGGTGCAGATACGCAGTATTTT. It specifies CASSETSGGADTQYF.

The chain couples TRBV5-1 to TRBJ1-1; a weak D match, TRBD1 (5 bases). Trimming pared 1 base from V and 4 bases from J, leaving 11 bases between. The CDR3 is made up of 14 amino acids. Germline CDR1 SGHRS, CDR2 YFSETQ. CDR3 DNA: TGCGCCAGCAGCTTGTATCAGGGCGGCACTGAAGCTTTCTTT. Translated, it gives CASSLYQGGTEAFF.

The J gene is TRBJ1-5, the V gene TRBV18; D remains unclear. Trimming left V 0 bases short and J 4 bases short, with 7 bases between. The length of the CDR3 is 14 residues. Per germline, CDR1 KGHSH and CDR2 LQKENI. In nucleotides, the CDR3 is TGTGCCAGCTCACCACCCCAGGCAAATCAGCCCCAGCATTTT. Protein product: CASSPPQANQPQHF.

V is TRBV7-9 and J is TRBJ2-5; TRBD1 matches 9 bases. Trimming at V came to 5 bases and at J to 2 bases, leaving 9 bases not matched to a gene. Per germline, CDR1 SEHNR and CDR2 FQNEAQ (reference sequence). The CDR3 spans 16 residues. As DNA, the CDR3 is TGTGCCAGCAGCGGGGCGGGACAGGGCTTACAAGAGACCCAGTACTTC. Residues: CASSGAGQGLQETQYF. The whole variable domain, remainder taken from reference TRBV7-9 and TRBJ2-5, is DTGVSQNPRHKITKRGQNVTFRCDPISEHNRLYWYRQTLGQGPEFLTYFQNEAQLEKSRLLSDRFSAERPKGSFSTLEIQRTEQGDSAMYLCASSGAGQGLQETQYFGPGTRLLVL.

V is TRBV10-3 and J is TRBJ1-6; the match to TRBD1 covers 7 bases. This CDR3 region has 15 residues. Trimming at V came to 4 bases and at J to 7 bases, leaving 7 bases not matched to a gene. Germline V CDR1 and CDR2: ENHRY, SYGVKD. CDR3 DNA: TGTGCCATCAGTGGAGAGCCAGGGGGGAATTCACCCCTCCACTTT. Protein: CAISGEPGGNSPLHF.

The rearrangement links TRBV3-1 (or the pseudogene TRBV3-2) to TRBJ1-2, with D unresolved. Trimming removed 3 bases from V and 7 bases from J, with 15 bases in between. The V gene's germline CDR1 is LGHDT and CDR2 YNNKEL (reference sequence). The CDR3 has 14 amino acids. The CDR3 DNA follows: TGTGCCAGCAGCCAGGCCTCCGCCGCCTTTGGCTACACCTTC. Translation: CASSQASAAFGYTF.

The genes are TRBV6-5 and TRBJ1-2, with TRBD1 matching 7 bases. The ends lost 6 bases at V and 6 bases at J; junction bases unmatched: 7. This CDR3 is built from 13 residues. Germline CDR1 and CDR2: MNHEY and SVGAGI. The DNA for the CDR3 is TGTGCCAGCAGGTACAAAGGGGGCGATGGCTACACCTTC. Its translation is CASRYKGGDGYTF.

This clone was observed once. The rearrangement joins TRBV7-2 to TRBJ1-3; maybe TRBD1 (5 bases). The CDR3 consists of 15 residues. Germline V CDR1 and CDR2: SGHTA, FQGNSA. V was clipped by 6 bases and J by 0 bases, with 12 bases between them. In DNA, the CDR3 is TGTGCCAGCAGTCTCACAGGCCTCTCTGGAAACACCATATATTTT. Residues: CASSLTGLSGNTIYF.

The V gene is TRBV7-6, the J gene TRBJ2-1; possibly TRBD1 for D (5 bases). CDR1 SGHVS and CDR2 FNYEAQ come from the germline V gene. Trimming stripped 1 base from V and 6 bases from J, with 13 bases between. CDR3 length: 15 residues. The CDR3 reads CASSLEVYRPNEQFF. DNA of the CDR3: TGTGCCAGCAGCTTAGAGGTCTACAGGCCCAATGAGCAGTTCTTC. The full variable domain, with the rest looked up from reference TRBV7-6 and TRBJ2-1, is GAGVSQSPRYKVTKRGQDVALRCDPISGHVSLYWYRQALGQGPEFLTYFNYEAQQDKSGLPNDRFSAERPEGSISTLTIQRTEQRDSAMYRCASSLEVYRPNEQFFGPGTRLTVL.

The DNA of the CDR3 is TGTGCCAGCAGCTTGGCCACTAGCGGGGGGGCCGGGGAGCTGTTTTTT. It codes for CASSLATSGGAGELFF. The chain is built from TRBV5-4 and TRBJ2-2, with 13 bases identical to TRBD2. After removal of 0 bases from V and 6 bases from J, the junction contained 2 bases not matched to a gene. The CDR3 contains 16 residues. CDR1 and CDR2 from the germline V gene are SGHNT and YYREEE (reference sequence).

V and J are TRBV9 and TRBJ2-7; 7 bases fit TRBD1. This CDR3 region has 14 residues. Germline V gene lookup returns CDR1 SGDLS and CDR2 YYNGEE. The J segment lost 4 bases and the V segment lost 3 bases, leaving 7 bases of the junction unmatched. The CDR3 loop reads CASSANRGAYEQYF. Here the CDR3 DNA reads TGTGCCAGCAGCGCCAACAGGGGAGCGTACGAGCAGTACTTC.

The chain uses TRBV19 and TRBJ2-6, with TRBD2 identical over 11 bases. The CDR3 runs 18 residues. Trimming removed 7 bases from V and 2 bases from J; junction bases left unmatched: 10. Germline CDR1 is LNHDA and CDR2 is SQIVND (reference sequence). CDR3 in amino acids: CASTALAGDGTGANVLTF. In nucleotides, the CDR3 is TGTGCCAGTACGGCACTAGCGGGGGATGGAACTGGGGCCAACGTCCTGACTTTC.

This sequence joins TRBV5-4 and TRBJ2-5; 10 nucleotides match TRBD1. The CDR3 spans 16 residues. Germline loops: CDR1 SGHNT, CDR2 YYREEE (reference sequence). Trimming removed 4 bases from V and 5 bases from J; junction bases left unmatched: 11. CDR3 DNA sequence: TGTGCCAGCAGCCCCGCGACCGACAGGGGGCTTGAGACCCAGTACTTC. Translation: CASSPATDRGLETQYF. Supplemented by reference TRBV5-4 and TRBJ2-5, the full variable domain reads ETGVTQSPTHLIKTRGQQVTLRCSSQSGHNTVSWYQQALGQGPQFIFQYYREEENGRGNFPPRFSGLQFPNYSSELNVNALELDDSALYLCASSPATDRGLETQYFGPGTRLLVL.